This TCR beta chain was sequenced in a study of blood T cell repertoires in COVID-19. Study information: Italy, Spain and the United States were the sources of the convalescent and acute COVID-19 samples. The cDNA or gDNA used as material had been derived from T cells, B-cell-depleted T cells, or PBMCs.

In the authors' methods: The assay estimated nucleated cells by amplifying reference gene primers. The repertoire was sequenced with immunoSEQ multiplex PCR; TCRdb's copy has only in-frame clones and lacks some. D and trimming were read from the DNA, whereas the V and J calls and clone size are those reported in that table. Seen here are 200,000 to 300,000 clones, approximately 86% observed once, and the top ten hold about 3.1%. Germline V gives CDR1 SGHDT, CDR2 YYEEEE. The CDR3 totals 15 residues. The V and J ends lost 2 bases and 5 bases respectively, with 13 bases between them. The sequenced sample consisted of peripheral blood. This receptor was obtained from a woman aged 30 to 39 who had recovered from COVID-19. J is TRBJ1-4 and V is TRBV5-6, with D possibly matching TRBD1 (6 bases). The CDR3 is CASSFKLGHNEKLFF. The CDR3 DNA is TGTGCCAGCAGCTTCAAGTTGGGACACAATGAAAAACTGTTTTTT.